This T cell receptor (beta chain) was observed in a study of blood T cell repertoires in COVID-19. For the study at large: Nucleic acid was either cDNA or gDNA, and it came from T cells, B-cell-depleted T cells, or PBMCs.

This clone turned up a few times. Losses at the gene ends were 4 bases for V and 3 bases for J; bases not matched to a gene: 5. CDR1 and CDR2 from the germline V gene are SGDLS and YYNGEE. This CDR3 comprises 16 residues. Participants came from 24 US areas, aged about 18 to 100 years. Cohort 3 recovered donors had two negative PCRs, clearance, or symptom resolution. Sequenced by immunoSEQ multiplex PCR; TCRdb stores in-frame clones only, minus some. The repertoire holds around 240,000 clones, roughly 82% seen once, with 2% to 2.5% in the top ten. The sample was PBMCs or T cells enriched from blood (not recorded which). This chain joins TRBV9 and TRBJ2-7; 15 nucleotides match TRBD2. This sequence originates from a woman between 45 and 60 years old who had recovered from COVID-19. CDR3 sequence: CASSPGTSGGFYEQYF. The CDR3 nucleotides read TGTGCCAGCAGCCCCGGGACTAGCGGGGGGTTCTACGAGCAGTACTTC.